Following are 5 T cell receptor beta chains from one sample sequenced in a study of PD-L1 blockade in urothelial cancer. TCRdb's copy holds only in-frame clones and misses some; the assay was immunoSEQ multiplex PCR. Among tens of thousands of clones listed, 70% to 90% were seen once. Time point reported: pretreatment peripheral blood. The sequences come from PBMCs, collected around atezolizumab (anti-PD-L1) treatment. These receptors were taken from a woman older than 75 with urothelial cancer.

The rearrangement joins TRBV7-3 to TRBJ2-1; 14 bases fit TRBD2. Germline-derived CDR1 and CDR2 are SGHTA and FQGTGA. The ends lost 5 bases at V and 9 bases at J; junction bases unmatched: 9. The CDR3 consists of 16 residues. The CDR3 DNA reads TGTGCCAGCAGCCCCAGGACTAGCGGGAGGACGAGTGAGCAGTTCTTC. Translated: CASSPRTSGRTSEQFF. Filled out from reference TRBV7-3 and TRBJ2-1, the complete variable domain reads GAGVSQTPSNKVTEKGKYVELRCDPISGHTALYWYRQSLGQGPEFLIYFQGTGAADDSGLPNDRFFAVRPEGSVSTLKIQRTERGDSAVYLCASSPRTSGRTSEQFFGPGTRLTVL.

CDR3 sequence reads: CASFNSGGAPNTEAFF. CDR3 bases: TGTGCCAGCTTTAACTCGGGGGGCGCTCCGAACACTGAAGCTTTCTTT. The chain employs TRBV5-8 and TRBJ1-1; D may be TRBD1 (6 bases). Germline loops: CDR1 SGHTS, CDR2 YDEGEE. Trimming removed 7 bases from V and 1 base from J, with 20 bases in between. The CDR3 contains 16 residues.

The J gene is TRBJ2-7, the V gene TRBV19; 7 nucleotides match TRBD1. V gave up 4 bases and J gave up 0 bases; unmatched junction bases: 12. In germline, CDR1 is LNHDA, CDR2 SQIVND (reference sequence). This CDR3 contains 17 residues. CDR3 in amino acids: CASSSLYPGTASYEQYF. As DNA, the CDR3 is TGTGCCAGTAGTAGCCTTTATCCCGGGACAGCCTCCTACGAGCAGTACTTC.

On this clone: At one of its ends the junction is not consistent with the germline gene, which may arise from a read error. This chain links TRBV28 with TRBJ2-1; 8 positions match TRBD2. The CDR3 is 12 residues long. Germline V gene lookup returns CDR1 MDHEN and CDR2 SYDVKM. The CDR3 spells CASSLLAGYGIF. The CDR3 region has the DNA TGTGCCAGCAGTTTACTAGCGGGTTACGGGATCTTC.

The J gene is TRBJ2-7, the V gene TRBV19; a weak D match, TRBD2 (6 bases). With 5 bases removed from V and 5 bases from J, the gap between germline ends came to 19 bases. Germline V gene sequence: CDR1 LNHDA, CDR2 SQIVND (reference sequence). The CDR3 length is 15 residues. The CDR3 region is CASSATGLPQDEQYF. The DNA for the CDR3 is TGTGCCAGTAGTGCTACGGGACTCCCCCAGGACGAGCAGTACTTC.